Shown below are 30 T cell receptor beta chains from a single sample sequenced in a study of OX40 agonist ivuxolimab in advanced cancers. Libraries were prepared by immunoSEQ multiplex PCR; TCRdb keeps only in-frame clonotypes and omits some of them. The sample comprises 90,000 to 130,000 clones, 85% to 95% of which are singletons, and under 0.85% rests with the top ten. Specimen: CD4+ or CD8+ T cells sorted from blood, collected in a trial of the OX40 agonist ivuxolimab. Every receptor here comes from an adult with an advanced solid tumor such as melanoma, head and neck, liver or kidney cancer.

The chain links TRBV11-3 to TRBJ2-3; 7 bases are shared with TRBD2. Germline loops: CDR1 SGHNT, CDR2 YENEEA. J gave up 2 bases and V 3 bases, and 2 bases lay outside the gene matches. The CDR3 is 14 residues long. CDR3 residues: CASSLGGDTDTQYF. The CDR3 nucleotides are TGTGCCAGCAGCTTGGGGGGGGACACAGATACGCAGTATTTT.

This chain links TRBV10-1 with TRBJ2-2; D is perhaps TRBD1 (5 bases). CDR3 length: 13 amino acids. Germline V gene lookup returns CDR1 WNHNN and CDR2 SYGVQD (reference sequence). V dropped 3 bases and J dropped 5 bases, with 7 bases sitting between them. CDR3 sequence (DNA): TGCGCCAGCAGTGACCAGGGTACCGGGGAGCTGTTTTTT. Translated: CASSDQGTGELFF.

This chain connects TRBV19 to TRBJ1-4, with 7 positions matching TRBD1. This CDR3 has 13 residues. The germline V gene has CDR1 LNHDA and CDR2 SQIVND (reference sequence). V trimming: 9 bases; J trimming: 4 bases; junction bases outside the gene matches: 5. The CDR3: CASLGQSNEKLFF. As DNA, the CDR3 is TGTGCCAGCCTGGGACAGAGTAATGAAAAACTGTTTTTT.

The V gene is TRBV7-6, the J gene TRBJ1-4; no reliable D call. Trimming left V 1 base short and J 7 bases short, with 7 bases between. The CDR3 spans 13 residues. CDR1 is SGHVS, CDR2 FNYEAQ, per germline. CDR3 in amino acids: CASSLGPFEKLFF. The CDR3 nucleotides read TGTGCCAGCAGCTTAGGACCTTTTGAAAAACTGTTTTTT.

The CDR3 loop is CASSLGQVTMYNEQFF. CDR3 DNA sequence: TGTGCCAGCAGCTTGGGGCAGGTAACGATGTACAATGAGCAGTTCTTC. This rearrangement joins TRBV5-6 to TRBJ2-1, with D unclear. The germline V gene encodes CDR1 SGHDT and CDR2 YYEEEE. Trimming pared 0 bases from V and 4 bases from J, leaving 14 bases between. This CDR3 contains 16 residues.

The chain joins TRBV5-1 to TRBJ1-5; D uncertain. The V gene lost 4 bases and the J gene lost 1 base, with 6 bases spanning the gap. CDR1 and CDR2 from the germline V gene are SGHRS and YFSETQ. CDR3 size: 13 residues. CDR3 residues: CASSPDSNQPQHF. CDR3 sequence (DNA): TGCGCCAGCAGCCCCGACAGCAATCAGCCCCAGCATTTT.

The chain links TRBV27 to TRBJ2-3; D possibly corresponds to TRBD1 (5 bases). CDR1 and CDR2 (germline): MNHEY, SMNVEV (reference sequence). The V end lost 5 bases, the J end lost 0 bases, and 12 bases lay between the germline ends. There are 15 residues in the CDR3. CDR3 region: CASSVRAGSTDTQYF. The CDR3 DNA follows: TGTGCCAGCAGTGTTCGGGCAGGGAGCACAGATACGCAGTATTTT.

The chain couples TRBV5-5 to TRBJ1-3, with TRBD1 matching over 7 bases. This CDR3 is built from 17 residues. V lost 6 bases and J lost 0; bases outside the gene matches: 12. Per germline, CDR1 SGHKS and CDR2 YYEKEE (reference sequence). The CDR3 spells CASNSGRQGLSGNTIYF. The CDR3 DNA reads as TGTGCCAGCAACTCGGGGCGACAGGGACTCTCTGGAAACACCATATATTTT.

V and J are TRBV19 and TRBJ1-1, with a possible D match to TRBD1 (6 bases). V dropped 3 bases and J dropped 3 bases, with 14 bases sitting between them. Germline V gene lookup returns CDR1 LNHDA and CDR2 SQIVND (reference sequence). The CDR3 sequence is 15 residues long. CDR3 sequence: CASSMQAGGHTEAFF. CDR3 nucleotide sequence: TGTGCCAGTAGTATGCAGGCCGGGGGCCACACTGAAGCTTTCTTT.

This chain uses TRBV5-6 with TRBJ1-1, with a possible D match to TRBD1 (6 bases). This CDR3 spans 13 amino acids. V was cut by 3 bases and J by 1 base, with 7 bases left in between. CDR1 and CDR2 from the germline V gene are SGHDT and YYEEEE. The CDR3 nucleotides are TGTGCCAGCAGCTGGGGGCAGAACACTGAAGCTTTCTTT. As protein: CASSWGQNTEAFF.

This clone was seen only once. J is TRBJ2-1 and V is TRBV5-5, with 10 positions matching TRBD2. V lost 0 bases and J lost 6; bases outside the gene matches: 3. The CDR3 is 15 residues long. Per germline, CDR1 SGHKS and CDR2 YYEKEE (reference sequence). Written as DNA, the CDR3 is TGTGCCAGCAGCTTGGCGCCTAGCGGGGGCAATGAGCAGTTCTTC. Its protein product is CASSLAPSGGNEQFF.

The chain links TRBV6-6 to TRBJ2-7; maybe TRBD2 (7 bases). The CDR3 contains 16 residues. Germline assignment: CDR1 MNHNY and CDR2 SVGAGI (reference sequence). The V gene lost 7 bases and the J gene lost 2 bases, with 21 bases spanning the gap. Written as DNA, the CDR3 is TGTGCCAGCACCAAAGGGGGGGGACTGATAACCTACGAGCAGTACTTC. This sequence encodes CASTKGGGLITYEQYF.

The genes are TRBV6-5 and TRBJ2-5; D not resolved. V dropped 2 bases and J dropped 5 bases, with 6 bases sitting between them. Germline V gene lookup returns CDR1 MNHEY and CDR2 SVGAGI. The CDR3 spans 12 residues. The CDR3 loop is CASSYPAETQYF. CDR3 DNA sequence: TGTGCCAGCAGTTACCCCGCGGAGACCCAGTACTTC.

A note on this clone: An end of the junction differs from the germline gene, which may be a read error. The rearrangement uses TRBV10-1 and TRBJ2-1, with D unclear. CDR3 length: 11 amino acids. From germline, CDR1 is WNHNN and CDR2 SYGVQD (reference sequence). The CDR3 loop reads CAISPPNEQFF. Written as DNA, the CDR3 is TGTGCCATCAGTCCCCCGAATGAGCAGTTCTTC.

This clone has just one count. V is TRBV10-2 and J is TRBJ2-1; 16 bases align to TRBD2. The germline gives CDR1 WSHSY, CDR2 SAAADI. The trim removed 7 bases at V and 10 bases at J, leaving 10 bases unmatched. The CDR3 has 16 residues. The CDR3 protein is CASKHPGTSGRAEQFF. In DNA form, the CDR3 reads TGCGCCAGCAAACACCCCGGGACTAGCGGGAGGGCCGAGCAGTTCTTC.

The genes are TRBV7-9 and TRBJ2-3; D uncertain. CDR1 SEHNR and CDR2 FQNEAQ come from the germline V gene (reference sequence). The CDR3 runs 12 residues. With 2 bases removed from V and 7 bases from J, the gap between germline ends came to 7 bases. The DNA for the CDR3 is TGTGCCAGCAGCTTATTAGGGAATACGCAGTATTTT. Amino acid sequence: CASSLLGNTQYF.

This clone has only a few counts. This rearrangement joins TRBV2 to TRBJ2-5; 9 nucleotides match TRBD2. The CDR3 runs to 14 residues. CDR1 SNHLY and CDR2 FYNNEI come from the germline V gene. The V gene end was trimmed by 4 bases and the J gene end by 4 bases; junction bases not matched to a gene: 4. CDR3 nucleotides: TGTGCCAGCAGTGGGGCGGGAGGGGTAGAGACCCAGTACTTC. This translates into CASSGAGGVETQYF.

V usage is TRBV11-1 and J usage is TRBJ2-7; no clear D. There are 15 residues in the CDR3. Trimming took 2 bases from V and 2 from J, leaving 13 bases between them. Germline loops: CDR1 SGHAT, CDR2 FQDESV (reference sequence). CDR3: CASSLISTGAYEQYF. The CDR3 coding sequence is TGTGCCAGCAGCTTAATCTCAACGGGTGCCTACGAGCAGTACTTC. The full variable domain, rest sourced from reference TRBV11-1 and TRBJ2-7, is EAEVAQSPRYKITEKSQAVAFWCDPISGHATLYWYRQILGQGPELLVQFQDESVVDDSQLPKDRFSAERLKGVDSTLKIQPAELGDSAMYLCASSLISTGAYEQYFGPGTRLTVT.

The gene calls are TRBV2 and TRBJ2-1, with no clear D. The CDR3 covers 12 residues. The germline V and J ends were trimmed by 5 bases and 6 bases, with 8 bases remaining between them. Germline CDR1 is SNHLY and CDR2 is FYNNEI. The CDR3 region is CASSSQPNEQFF. CDR3 DNA: TGTGCCAGCAGTTCTCAACCCAATGAGCAGTTCTTC. The full variable domain, in which reference TRBV2 and TRBJ2-1 provide the parts outside the CDR3, is EPEVTQTPSHQVTQMGQEVILRCVPISNHLYFYWYRQILGQKVEFLVSFYNNEISEKSEIFDDQFSVERPDGSNFTLKIRSTKLEDSAMYFCASSSQPNEQFFGPGTRLTVL.

The genes are TRBV30 and TRBJ1-6; perhaps TRBD1 as D (5 bases). CDR1 and CDR2 from the germline V gene are GTSNPN and SVGIG (reference sequence). The V end lost 5 bases, the J end lost 5 bases, and 16 bases lay between the germline ends. The CDR3 has 15 residues. The CDR3 DNA reads TGTGCCTGGCTACCTAGGGGTAATAATAATTCACCCCTCCACTTT. Translation gives CAWLPRGNNNSPLHF.

This clone was counted once. The J gene is TRBJ2-3, the V gene TRBV18; no clear D. The CDR3 has 15 residues. Germline lookup yields CDR1 KGHSH and CDR2 LQKENI. Trimming removed 0 bases from V and 10 bases from J, with 17 bases in between. The chain's CDR3 is CASSPPGNPAEAQYF. DNA of the CDR3: TGTGCCAGCTCACCACCGGGAAACCCCGCAGAGGCGCAGTATTTT.

This clone was detected once. The V and J genes are TRBV5-1 and TRBJ2-2; a possible D gene is TRBD1 (5 bases). Germline-derived CDR1 and CDR2 are SGHRS and YFSETQ. The CDR3 contains 15 residues. The V gene lost 6 bases and the J gene lost 0 bases, with 12 bases spanning the gap. The CDR3 sequence: CASTSRQPNTGELFF. The CDR3, as DNA: TGCGCCAGCACCTCTAGACAGCCGAACACCGGGGAGCTGTTTTTT.

V and J are TRBV6-5 and TRBJ2-3; TRBD1 matches 9 bases. CDR3 length: 12 residues. CDR1 is MNHEY, CDR2 SVGAGI, per germline. Trimming at V came to 2 bases and at J to 13 bases, leaving 4 bases not matched to a gene. The CDR3 protein is CASSYQGQGEYF. The CDR3 DNA is TGTGCCAGCAGTTACCAGGGACAGGGAGAGTATTTT.

This sequence joins TRBV19 and TRBJ1-1; 8 bases fit TRBD1. V shed 9 bases and J 0 bases; nucleotides not matched to a gene: 12. The CDR3 totals 16 residues. Germline assignment: CDR1 LNHDA and CDR2 SQIVND (reference sequence). CDR3 region: CASRDRRGAMNTEAFF. The CDR3 DNA reads TGTGCCAGCCGGGACAGGCGGGGGGCAATGAACACTGAAGCTTTCTTT.

The chain recombines TRBV2 with TRBJ2-7; 11 nucleotides line up with TRBD1. V gave up 2 bases and J gave up 7 bases; unmatched junction bases: 7. The length of the CDR3 is 15 residues. Germline V gene lookup returns CDR1 SNHLY and CDR2 FYNNEI. The CDR3 sequence is CASSEMGQGGGEQYF. The DNA for the CDR3 is TGTGCCAGCAGTGAAATGGGACAGGGGGGCGGAGAGCAGTACTTC.

This chain links TRBV7-8 with TRBJ1-5; 8 nucleotides line up with TRBD1. Germline CDR1 is SGHVS and CDR2 is FQNEAQ. The CDR3 runs 15 residues. V lost 4 bases to trimming and J lost 6 bases; unmatched junction nucleotides: 8. In nucleotides, the CDR3 is TGTGCCAGCAGCTCGGGAACCGGACAGGGTCAGCCCCAGCATTTT. Encoded protein: CASSSGTGQGQPQHF.

The V and J genes are TRBV6-1 and TRBJ1-5; 7 bases are shared with TRBD1. This CDR3 has 15 residues. Germline CDR1 MNHNS, CDR2 SASEGT. Trimming removed 4 bases from V and 3 bases from J; junction bases left unmatched: 6. CDR3 bases: TGTGCCAGCAGTGTAGGGGGCGCAGACAATCAGCCCCAGCATTTT. Its protein is CASSVGGADNQPQHF.

The chain recombines TRBV23-1 with TRBJ1-1, with D unresolved. TRBV23-1 qualifies as an ORF whose function is uncertain. V was shortened by 2 bases and J by 0 bases, with 16 bases between the two germline ends. This CDR3 has 17 residues. The CDR3 here is CASSQNEDLGMNTEAFF. Written as DNA, the CDR3 is TGCGCCAGCAGTCAAAACGAGGACCTTGGAATGAACACTGAAGCTTTCTTT.

This chain joins TRBV7-6 and TRBJ2-7, with D tentatively TRBD2 (5 bases). CDR3 length: 14 residues. The germline V gene has CDR1 SGHVS and CDR2 FNYEAQ. The V gene lost 5 bases and the J gene lost 2 bases, with 13 bases spanning the gap. Written as DNA, the CDR3 is TGTGCCAGCAGCAAGGAGTTGGGAGCCTACGAGCAGTACTTC. This encodes CASSKELGAYEQYF. Variable domain in full (rest from reference TRBV7-6 and TRBJ2-7): GAGVSQSPRYKVTKRGQDVALRCDPISGHVSLYWYRQALGQGPEFLTYFNYEAQQDKSGLPNDRFSAERPEGSISTLTIQRTEQRDSAMYRCASSKELGAYEQYFGPGTRLTVT.

This chain uses TRBV29-1 with TRBJ2-3; the D gene is possibly TRBD1 (5 bases). CDR3 length: 12 residues. Germline assignment: CDR1 SQVTM and CDR2 ANQGSEA. Trimming took off 2 bases at V and 4 bases at J, with 7 bases between the two ends. CDR3 protein: CSVELGADTQYF. The CDR3 nucleotides are TGCAGCGTTGAACTAGGGGCAGATACGCAGTATTTT.